Listed below are T cell receptor beta chains from one sample, sequenced in a study of blood T cell repertoires in COVID-19. Assay used: immunoSEQ multiplex PCR; TCRdb lists only in-frame clones, some missing. Of 65,000 to 80,000 clones in the sample, roughly 90% were seen once. Sequencing input: peripheral blood. These receptors all stem from a man in his thirties or forties with acute or convalescent COVID-19. Both conserved end residues are part of each CDR3. A D gene is named only where the DNA matches it firmly. Where a row states a size, it is once, few, many or the class of an expanded clone; other rows omit it.

J gene	V gene	D gene	clone size	CDR3 DNA	CDR3 protein
TRBJ2-7	TRBV3-1/TRBV3-2	.	few	TGTGCCAGCAGCCAGTTGGGGAAACTAGCCGAGCAGTACTTC	CASSQLGKLAEQYF
TRBJ1-3	TRBV7-6	TRBD1	.	TGTGCCAGCAGCTTTGGAACTCGACAGGGAAGCTCTGGAAACACCATATATTTT	CASSFGTRQGSSGNTIYF
TRBJ2-6	TRBV24-1	.	.	TGTGCCACCAGTGATCCCAGGGGCCTTGGGGCCAACGTCCTGACTTTC	CATSDPRGLGANVLTF
TRBJ2-1	TRBV11-2	TRBD1	.	TGTGCCAGCAGCTCGGACAGGGTTAGAGGAAGGATCTTC	CASSSDRVRGRIF
TRBJ2-3	TRBV7-2	TRBD1	.	TGTGCCAGCAGCGCGCAGGGGGCGGGCACGCAGTATTTT	CASSAQGAGTQYF
TRBJ1-4	TRBV5-1	TRBD1	.	TGCGCCAGCAGACATGGAACAGGGGGCGGAGGGGAAAAACTGTTTTTT	CASRHGTGGGGEKLFF
TRBJ1-5	TRBV6-2/TRBV6-3	TRBD1	few	TGTGCCAGCAGTTACGACAGGGCGGAACAGCCCCAGCATTTT	CASSYDRAEQPQHF
TRBJ1-6	TRBV11-2	.	.	TGTGCCAGCAGCCCCCAACCTCGGGATAATTCACCCCTCCACTTT	CASSPQPRDNSPLHF
TRBJ1-2	TRBV18	.	.	TGTGCCAGCTCACCACTCGATACGGGAGGCACTCACTATGGCTACACCTTC	CASSPLDTGGTHYGYTF
TRBJ1-2	TRBV3-1/TRBV3-2	TRBD1	once	TGTGCCAGCAGCCAAAGACAGGGGGGGTACTATGGCTACACCTTC	CASSQRQGGYYGYTF
TRBJ2-7	TRBV18	TRBD1	.	TGTGCCAGCTCAGCAGGGGGAGACAGAGCCTACGAGCAGTACTTC	CASSAGGDRAYEQYF
TRBJ1-1	TRBV12-5	TRBD1	.	TGTGCTAGTGGTCCCCTCGGAGGGGGCGCGGCTTTCTTT	CASGPLGGGAAFF
TRBJ1-5	TRBV15	.	.	TGTGCCACCAGCAGAGTTTGGGGGGGGAATCAGCCCCAGCATTTT	CATSRVWGGNQPQHF
TRBJ1-1	TRBV2	TRBD1	.	TGTGCCAGCAGTGGCAGGACAGGGGGCCGAGCTTTCTTT	CASSGRTGGRAFF
TRBJ1-2	TRBV5-1	TRBD1	.	TGCGCCAGCAGCACTAGACAGGGGAACTATGGCTACACCTTC	CASSTRQGNYGYTF
TRBJ2-3	TRBV30	TRBD2	.	TGTGCCTGGAGCGCTGGGAGGGCCGGGACAGATACGCAGTATTTT	CAWSAGRAGTDTQYF
TRBJ2-3	TRBV4-2	.	.	TGTGCCAGCAGCCAAGTCGATGGGACTAGCACAGATACGCAGTATTTT	CASSQVDGTSTDTQYF
TRBJ1-6	TRBV6-6	TRBD1	.	TGTGCCAGCAGGGGATCAGCCAGGGGGTCACCCCTCCACTTT	CASRGSARGSPLHF
TRBJ1-6	TRBV5-1	TRBD1	.	TGCGCCAGCAGCTTGGGCCCGACAGGGATGCGTAATTCACCCCTCCACTTT	CASSLGPTGMRNSPLHF
TRBJ2-3	TRBV5-1	TRBD2	.	TGCGCCAGCAGCTTGTACTTGGGGAGCGGGGGCACAGATACGCAGTATTTT	CASSLYLGSGGTDTQYF
TRBJ2-1	TRBV7-2	TRBD1	.	TGTGCCAGCAGCCCTGATACAGGGGGCGTCCAAGACAATGAGCAGTTCTTC	CASSPDTGGVQDNEQFF
TRBJ2-1	TRBV5-1	.	.	TGCGCCAGCAGCTTGGGCAGGGACAATGAGCAGTTCTTC	CASSLGRDNEQFF
TRBJ2-1	TRBV6-5	TRBD1	.	TGTGCCAGCAAAGGACAGGGGGAAGTTTATGAGCAGTTCTTC	CASKGQGEVYEQFF
TRBJ1-4	TRBV18	.	.	TGTGCCAGCTCCTCGGACAGAGAGGGAAAACTGTTTTTT	CASSSDREGKLFF
TRBJ2-5	TRBV24-1	TRBD1	.	TGTGCCACCAGTGATGGGGCAGGGGGTAAAGAGACCCAGTACTTC	CATSDGAGGKETQYF
TRBJ2-7	TRBV20-1	.	.	TGCAGTGCTAGTCTGGGACTGGGGCGGGATCCCTACGAGCAGTACTTC	CSASLGLGRDPYEQYF
TRBJ1-1	TRBV4-2	TRBD1	.	TGTGCCAGCAGCCTAATAACAGGGGGCAACACTGAAGCTTTCTTT	CASSLITGGNTEAFF
TRBJ2-5	TRBV18	.	.	TGTGCCAGCTCACCGCCAGCGGGAGAGACCCAGTACTTC	CASSPPAGETQYF
TRBJ1-1	TRBV3-1/TRBV3-2	TRBD1	.	TGTGCCAGCAGCCAAGCGAGACAGGGTTTCCAAGCTTTCTTT	CASSQARQGFQAFF
TRBJ2-3	TRBV11-2	.	.	TGTGCCAGCAGCTCTGCAGGGATCGGGCAGTATTTT	CASSSAGIGQYF
TRBJ2-5	TRBV12-5	TRBD2	.	TGTGCTAGTGGTTTTGGACTAGCGGGGGGACAAGAGACCCAGTACTTC	CASGFGLAGGQETQYF
TRBJ1-3	TRBV5-4	TRBD1	.	TGTGCCAGCAGCCGGGACAGTCTCTGGGGAAACACCATATATTTT	CASSRDSLWGNTIYF
TRBJ1-1	TRBV19	.	.	TGTGCCAGTAGTCCGCAGGTTAGAGGGACTGAAGCTTTCTTT	CASSPQVRGTEAFF
TRBJ1-1	TRBV12-3/TRBV12-4	.	once	TGTGCCAGCAGTTCCTGGGCAGGGCGAGCTTTCTTT	CASSSWAGRAFF
TRBJ2-2	TRBV2	TRBD2	few	TGTGCCAGCAGGGTTGGACGGGGGGACACCGGGGAGCTGTTTTTT	CASRVGRGDTGELFF
TRBJ2-3	TRBV5-5	TRBD1	.	TGTGCCAGCAGCTTCTTGATGGGACAGGGCACGTATTTT	CASSFLMGQGTYF
TRBJ1-2	TRBV5-5	TRBD1	.	TGTGCCAGCAGCGGGCGGACAGGGGGCCCTGGCTACACCTTC	CASSGRTGGPGYTF
TRBJ1-2	TRBV10-3	.	.	TGTGCCACCTCTTCCACTGTTCAGGACTATGGCTACACCTTC	CATSSTVQDYGYTF
TRBJ2-1	TRBV18	TRBD2	.	TGTGCCAGCTCACCGAACATTCTAGCGGGGGCACACAATGAGCAGTTCTTC	CASSPNILAGAHNEQFF
TRBJ1-1	TRBV11-2	.	.	TGTGCCAGCAGAACGGACAGTCCTCGGGGCACTGAAGCTTTCTTT	CASRTDSPRGTEAFF
TRBJ2-3	TRBV29-1	TRBD2	.	TGCAGCGTTGTTACACGCGGGACTAGCGGGGGGCCCTTCAGGACAGATACGCAGTATTTT	CSVVTRGTSGGPFRTDTQYF
TRBJ1-5	TRBV6-5	.	once	TGTGCCAGCAGTTACGGGGAGGCCCAGCCCCAGCATTTT	CASSYGEAQPQHF
TRBJ1-2	TRBV18	TRBD1	.	TGTGCCAGCTCACCATTCACATCGGACAGGGGCGATGGCTACACCTTC	CASSPFTSDRGDGYTF
TRBJ2-7	TRBV10-3	TRBD2	.	TGTGCCATCAGGCTTCCGATAGCGGGAGGGACCTACGAGCAGTACTTC	CAIRLPIAGGTYEQYF
TRBJ1-1	TRBV7-2	.	.	TGTGCCAGCAGCCCACCCCTACCTGAAGCTTTCTTT	CASSPPLPEAFF
TRBJ2-1	TRBV11-3	.	.	TGTGCCAGCAGCTCGAAGGGGAATCCCTACAATGAGCAGTTCTTC	CASSSKGNPYNEQFF
TRBJ1-4	TRBV9	.	.	TGTGCCAGCAGCCGAAACCATAAAAAACAACTAAATGAAAAACTGTTTTTT	CASSRNHKKQLNEKLFF
TRBJ1-2	TRBV2	TRBD1	.	TGTGCCAGCAGTCCTAGGGCAGGGGGAGTCTATGGCTACACCTTC	CASSPRAGGVYGYTF
TRBJ1-2	TRBV29-1	.	.	TGCAGCGTCCAGAGACAGGCCCTCTCCTACACCTTC	CSVQRQALSYTF
TRBJ2-5	TRBV5-4	.	once	TGTGCCAGCAGCTTCATTTGGAGCGAGACCCAGTACTTC	CASSFIWSETQYF
TRBJ1-4	TRBV19	TRBD1	.	TGTGCCAGTAGTACCGGGACAGTTGCAACTAATGAAAAACTGTTTTTT	CASSTGTVATNEKLFF
TRBJ2-2	TRBV15	.	.	TGTGCCACCAGCAGAGATCTTTTGACAGCTAACACCGGGGAGCTGTTTTTT	CATSRDLLTANTGELFF
TRBJ2-4	TRBV11-2	TRBD2	.	TGTGCCAGCAGCGCCCGGTTTGGTAGCGGGGGATCGGGCATTCAGTACTTC	CASSARFGSGGSGIQYF
TRBJ1-2	TRBV5-1	TRBD1	.	TGCGCCAGCAGCTCCGACAGGGGTAACTATGGCTACACCTTC	CASSSDRGNYGYTF
TRBJ1-3	TRBV18	.	.	TGTGCCAGCTCAACTAACTCTGGAAACACCATATATTTT	CASSTNSGNTIYF
TRBJ1-6	TRBV6-6	.	.	TGTGCCAGCAGTCGGGACTGGGGAAATTCACCCCTCCACTTT	CASSRDWGNSPLHF